The sequence of this TCR beta chain was determined in a study of CD8 T cells in Susac syndrome (dated by TCRdb to between 2018 and 2021). For the study in its entirety: Of the Susac syndrome patients who were sequenced, about eight were in clinical remission while roughly six had clinically active disease. Susac syndrome patients were therapy-naive, on corticosteroids (some also receiving IVIg), or on IVIg alone at blood withdrawal. The study used repertoire sequencing to test whether antigen drove CD8+ T cell activation and differentiation in Susac syndrome. Clonality of the CD8+ T cell repertoire was compared between over ten healthy donors, about 14 Susac syndrome patients and some 15 multiple sclerosis patients. Paper-wide results and their limitations: Around 15 Susac-specific public clones were identified in the total CD8+ repertoire, and five Susac-specific public clones were identified in the CD8+ TEMRA repertoire. Clonal expansion was seen in Susac syndrome CD8+ repertoires, peaking in CD8+ TEMRA cells and being greater in clinically active patients than in remitting ones. The number of individuals in the TCR sequencing and HLA analysis was acknowledged as relatively small.

Comments on this clonotype: Its antigen is currently not known. Base qualities are not provided; no much larger clone lies one nucleotide away.

RNA was extracted using the RNeasy kit, and roughly 0.5 to 1 ug of the RNA was reverse transcribed with random hexamers. TCR beta CDR3 regions were amplified with the immunoSEQ multiplex PCR assay covering 54 Vbeta and 13 Jbeta segments. To correct PCR amplification bias, a synthetic template baseline was used for both primer optimization and computational correction. The authors processed their data as follows. Reads were annotated to V, D and J genes according to IMGT and were analyzed with immunoSEQ Analyzer, with only productive sequences retained. To calculate clonality, Shannon entropy was normalized by log2 of the number of productive unique sequences and then subtracted from one. Public and private clones were assessed among the 100 most prevalent clones of each patient and control. A clone was defined as Susac-specific if it was absent from the healthy and MS cohorts, from approximately 980 published viral clones and from other ImmuneACCESS disease sequences. Using fastp trimming at Q25 and MiXCR clonotype assembly, TCRdb reanalyzed the public sequencing data and kept in-frame beta chains. Every entry covers one CDR3 protein and lists the most common genes and DNA from its rows. These V and J calls originate from TCRdb's pipeline instead of the authors' own analysis. Here the sample has about 130,000 distinct CDR3 sequences; over 85% occur a single time. Together, the top ten hold around 0.2% of the sample.

High-throughput TCR beta sequencing profiled peripheral blood CD8+ and CD4+ T cells from healthy donors, Susac syndrome patients and multiple sclerosis patients. The Susac syndrome patients fulfilled recently defined diagnostic criteria for either definite or probable disease. Bulk CD8+ and CD4+ T cells were purified by magnetic negative isolation, whereas CD8+ TEMRA cells were enriched by FACS. Blood was collected in EDTA tubes and processed within 24 hours, with PBMCs isolated through density gradient centrifugation. PBMCs destined for TCR sequencing were cryopreserved in liquid nitrogen and later thawed in a 37 °C water bath. The sorted or isolated CD4+, CD8+ and CD8+ TEMRA cells had a purity of 90% or higher. Clipping removes 8 bases from V and 5 bases from J, with 1 as the unmatched junction base count. Via the germline V gene, CDR1 is SNHLY and CDR2 FYNNEI. From the cysteine up to the phenylalanine, the CDR3 has a length of 13 residues. Here the CDR3 DNA is all that survives: 39 bases in frame from base 1.

The receptor was isolated from a human donor with Susac syndrome. The sample comprised CD8+ T cells from PBMCs. This chain is built from TRBV2 and TRBJ2-1; TRBD1 matches 12 bases in the middle. This receptor has the CDR3 CASGTGGHNEQFF. Read as DNA, the sequence is TGTGCCAGCGGGACAGGGGGCCACAATGAGCAGTTCTTC.